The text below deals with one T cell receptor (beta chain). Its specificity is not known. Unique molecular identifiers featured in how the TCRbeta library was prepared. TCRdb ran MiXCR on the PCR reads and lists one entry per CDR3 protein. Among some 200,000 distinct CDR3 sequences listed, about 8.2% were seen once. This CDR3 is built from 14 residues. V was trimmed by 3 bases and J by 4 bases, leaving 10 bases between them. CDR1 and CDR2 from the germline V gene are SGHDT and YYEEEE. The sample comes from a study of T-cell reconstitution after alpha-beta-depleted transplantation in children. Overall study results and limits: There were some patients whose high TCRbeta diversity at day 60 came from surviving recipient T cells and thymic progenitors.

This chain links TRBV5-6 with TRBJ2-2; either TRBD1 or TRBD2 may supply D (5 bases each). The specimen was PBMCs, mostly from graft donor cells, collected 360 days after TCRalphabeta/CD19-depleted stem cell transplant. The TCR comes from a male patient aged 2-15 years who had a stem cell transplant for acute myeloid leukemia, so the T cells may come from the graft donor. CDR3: CASSWGIITGELFF. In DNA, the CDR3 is TGTGCCAGCAGCTGGGGGATTATCACCGGGGAGCTGTTTTTT.